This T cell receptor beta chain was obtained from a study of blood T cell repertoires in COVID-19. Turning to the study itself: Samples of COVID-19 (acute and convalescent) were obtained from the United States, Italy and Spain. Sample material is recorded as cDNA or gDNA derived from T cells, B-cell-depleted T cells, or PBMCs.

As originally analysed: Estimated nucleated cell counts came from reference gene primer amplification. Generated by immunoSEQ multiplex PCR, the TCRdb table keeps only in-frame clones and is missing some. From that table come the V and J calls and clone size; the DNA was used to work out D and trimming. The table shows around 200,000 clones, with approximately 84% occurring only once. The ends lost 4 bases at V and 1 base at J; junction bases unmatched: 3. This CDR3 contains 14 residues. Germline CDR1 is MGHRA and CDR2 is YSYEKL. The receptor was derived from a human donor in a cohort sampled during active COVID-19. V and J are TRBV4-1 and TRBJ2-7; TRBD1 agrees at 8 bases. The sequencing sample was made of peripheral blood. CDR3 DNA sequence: TGCGCCAGCAGCCCCCGGGACAGGTCCTACGAGCAGTACTTC. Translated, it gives CASSPRDRSYEQYF.